These 6 T cell receptor beta chains came from one sample sequenced in a study of identical twins. One entry per CDR3 protein, called by TCRdb with MiXCR from the 5' RACE reads. The table lists about 890,000 distinct CDR3 sequences, 9% to 15% of them singletons. These data were likewise used in another study, on yellow fever vaccine responses in identical twins.

Sequencing input: PBMCs. The receptor source for this set is a woman between 18 and 30 years old in good health.

In its sample, this clonotype was seen many times. The genes are TRBV20-1 and TRBJ2-1; 10 bases map to TRBD2. The CDR3 loop spans 15 amino acids. Germline V gene data show CDR1 as DFQATT and CDR2 as SNEGSKA (reference sequence). The ends lost 6 bases at V and 5 bases at J; junction bases unmatched: 10. The CDR3 loop is CSAPLAGVVDNEQFF. In DNA form, the CDR3 reads TGCAGTGCACCTCTAGCGGGAGTAGTGGACAATGAGCAGTTCTTC.

This chain uses TRBV7-9 with TRBJ2-7; tentative D call: TRBD1 (6 bases). V dropped 5 bases and J dropped 2 bases, with 13 bases sitting between them. CDR1 is SEHNR, CDR2 FQNEAQ, per germline (reference sequence). This CDR3 comprises 14 residues. The DNA for the CDR3 is TGTGCCAGCAGCGGGACAAACGTTCCCTACGAGCAGTACTTC. Its protein is CASSGTNVPYEQYF.

The table lists this clonotype with a few counts. The chain joins TRBV7-8 to TRBJ2-3; possibly TRBD1 or TRBD2 for D (5 bases each). The germline V and J ends were trimmed by 1 base and 2 bases, with 13 bases remaining between them. CDR3 size: 16 residues. Germline V gives CDR1 SGHVS, CDR2 FQNEAQ. As DNA, the CDR3 is TGTGCCAGCAGCTTAGTCGGGGCGATAAACACAGATACGCAGTATTTT. This encodes CASSLVGAINTDTQYF.

The chain has TRBV28 and TRBJ2-7, with 10 positions matching TRBD1. J was trimmed by 5 bases and V by 6 bases; bases with no gene match: 10. In germline, CDR1 is MDHEN, CDR2 SYDVKM. There are 15 residues in the CDR3. In DNA form, the CDR3 reads TGTGCCAGCAGCCCACCGGGACAGGGGTTCCACGAGCAGTACGTC. Encoded protein: CASSPPGQGFHEQYV.

The V and J genes are TRBV12-5 and TRBJ2-3, with D uncertain. This CDR3 spans 12 amino acids. Trimming pared 7 bases from V and 0 bases from J, leaving 5 bases between. Germline V gene lookup returns CDR1 LGHNT and CDR2 FRNRAP. CDR3 protein: CASVPSTDTQYF. The CDR3 DNA follows: TGTGCTAGTGTCCCCAGCACAGATACGCAGTATTTT.

This clonotype was recorded at least ten times. The V gene is TRBV20-1, the J gene TRBJ2-7; TRBD1 matches 8 bases. V shed 7 bases and J 0 bases; nucleotides not matched to a gene: 5. This CDR3 comprises 13 residues. CDR1 is DFQATT, CDR2 SNEGSKA, per germline (reference sequence). CDR3 nucleotides: TGCAGTGTTACGGGACAGGTCTCCTACGAGCAGTACGTC. As protein: CSVTGQVSYEQYV.